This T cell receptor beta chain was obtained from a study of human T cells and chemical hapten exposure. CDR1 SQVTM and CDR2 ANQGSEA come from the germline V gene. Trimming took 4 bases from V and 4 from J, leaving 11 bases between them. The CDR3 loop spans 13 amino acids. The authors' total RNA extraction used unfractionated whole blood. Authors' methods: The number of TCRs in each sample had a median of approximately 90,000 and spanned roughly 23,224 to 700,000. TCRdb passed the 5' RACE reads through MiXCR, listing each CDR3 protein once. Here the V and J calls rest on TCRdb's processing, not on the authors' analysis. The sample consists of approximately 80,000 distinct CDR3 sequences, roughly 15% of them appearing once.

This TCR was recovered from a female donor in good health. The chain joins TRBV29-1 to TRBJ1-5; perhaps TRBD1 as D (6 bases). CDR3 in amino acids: CSVGDTRNQPQHF. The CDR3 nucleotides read TGCAGCGTTGGGGACACTCGTAATCAGCCCCAGCATTTT.